The subject of this entry is one T cell receptor (beta chain). Germline V gives CDR1 SGHTA, CDR2 FQGNSA. This CDR3 is built from 14 residues. V shed 6 bases and J shed 0 bases, with 9 bases lying between them. One entry per CDR3 protein results from TCRdb running MiXCR on the RT-PCR reads. The sample includes hundreds of thousands of distinct CDR3 sequences, 12% to 15% seen only once; the top ten take roughly 3.9%. Sample: memory CD4+ T cells from blood. The receptor was isolated from a female donor in good health, serving as a healthy control. The rearrangement joins TRBV7-2 to TRBJ1-3; D is perhaps TRBD1 (5 bases). The CDR3 DNA follows: TGTGCCAGCAGGGACGACAGCTCTGGAAACACCATATATTTT. This sequence encodes CASRDDSSGNTIYF.